This T cell receptor (beta chain) is drawn from a study of blood T cell repertoires in COVID-19. This clone appeared a single time. Cohort placement rested on clinical history that participants reported themselves. V was shortened by 4 bases and J by 6 bases, with 12 bases between the two germline ends. The CDR3 is 13 amino acids. CDR1 and CDR2 from the germline V gene are LGHDT and YNNKEL (reference sequence). The table came from immunoSEQ multiplex PCR; TCRdb's copy has only in-frame clones and leaves some out. The sample has 250,000 or so clones, 80% to 85% seen once. The sequence was collected from a man aged 50 to 59 who had recovered from COVID-19. This chain links TRBV3-1 (or the pseudogene TRBV3-2) with TRBJ1-2; D gene uncertain. Material for sequencing was PBMCs or T cells enriched from blood (not recorded which). The CDR3 bases are TGTGCCAGCAGCCGGGCCACGGCGAATGGCTACACCTTC. It is translated as CASSRATANGYTF.